A single sample gave rise to the 17 T cell receptor beta chains below, sequenced in a study of blood T cell repertoires in COVID-19. Profiled with immunoSEQ multiplex PCR; TCRdb holds only in-frame clones, not every one. The table shows about 42,000 clones, with about 82% occurring only once. Sequencing used peripheral blood. These receptor sequences come from a man aged 50-60 years with active COVID-19.

The rearrangement joins TRBV7-2 to TRBJ2-6, with 7 bases identical to TRBD1. Germline trimming cut 5 bases from V and 1 base from J; bases unmatched to any gene: 5. This CDR3 has 16 amino acids. From germline, CDR1 is SGHTA and CDR2 FQGNSA. The DNA for the CDR3 is TGTGCCAGCAGCCCGGGACAGCGTTCTGGGGCCAACGTCCTGACTTTC. It yields the protein CASSPGQRSGANVLTF.

The J gene is TRBJ2-1, the V gene TRBV4-2; 8 bases map to TRBD2. V was clipped by 0 bases and J by 10 bases; unmatched bases: 8. The CDR3 runs 15 residues. CDR1 LGHNA and CDR2 YNFKEQ come from the germline V gene. The CDR3 sequence: CASSQETGGPREQFF. The CDR3, as DNA: TGTGCCAGCAGCCAAGAAACGGGAGGGCCACGGGAGCAGTTCTTC.

The V gene is TRBV9, the J gene TRBJ2-7; 8 nucleotides match TRBD2. The trim removed 5 bases at V and 2 bases at J, leaving 9 bases unmatched. Germline-derived CDR1 and CDR2 are SGDLS and YYNGEE. The length of the CDR3 is 15 residues. CDR3 in DNA: TGTGCCAGCAGTAAAGGGAACGGGGGGGCCTACGAGCAGTACTTC. Translating gives CASSKGNGGAYEQYF.

The chain employs TRBV4-3 and TRBJ2-1; 12 bases match TRBD2. CDR1 LGHNA and CDR2 YSLEER come from the germline V gene. This CDR3 has 18 residues. V gave up 4 bases and J gave up 7 bases; unmatched junction bases: 14. This CDR3 reads CASSLTSGGRVSVNEQFF. Here the CDR3 DNA reads TGCGCCAGCAGCCTTACTAGCGGGGGGCGTGTATCGGTAAATGAGCAGTTCTTC.

The J gene is TRBJ2-5, the V gene TRBV19, with 7 bases aligning to TRBD2. V lost 7 bases, J lost 2 bases, and 7 bases stayed unmatched. The CDR3 loop spans 14 amino acids. Germline V CDR1 and CDR2: LNHDA, SQIVND (reference sequence). The CDR3 spells CASNPGGFQETQYF. The CDR3 region has the DNA TGTGCCAGTAATCCGGGAGGATTTCAAGAGACCCAGTACTTC.

The CDR3 reads CASSFQGWNYGYTF. In DNA form, the CDR3 reads TGTGCCAGCAGTTTTCAGGGTTGGAACTATGGCTACACCTTC. The chain carries TRBV6-6 and TRBJ1-2, with D possibly TRBD1 on 5 matching bases. This CDR3 is built from 14 residues. From germline, CDR1 is MNHNY and CDR2 SVGAGI (reference sequence). The V and J ends lost 4 bases and 2 bases respectively, with 11 bases between them.

The chain carries TRBV30 and TRBJ1-2, with TRBD1 matching 12 bases. Germline V CDR1 and CDR2: GTSNPN, SVGIG (reference sequence). V trimming: 0 bases; J trimming: 7 bases; junction bases outside the gene matches: 9. The CDR3 consists of 16 residues. In DNA form, the CDR3 reads TGTGCCTGGAGTGTACCCCTGGGACAGGGGGCGGGTGGCTACACCTTC. It specifies CAWSVPLGQGAGGYTF.

The CDR3 DNA is TGTGCCAGCAGCTTGGCGGGACAGGTCTTTTCTCACGGTTCACCCCTCCACTTT. This translates into CASSLAGQVFSHGSPLHF. The chain employs TRBV5-6 and TRBJ1-6, with TRBD1 matching 8 bases. V was pared by 0 bases and J by 9 bases, with 14 bases of the junction left unmatched. The CDR3 runs to 18 residues. Germline V gene sequence: CDR1 SGHDT, CDR2 YYEEEE.

The rearrangement links TRBV14 to TRBJ1-1; 11 bases match TRBD1. The CDR3 spans 15 residues. From germline, CDR1 is SGHDN and CDR2 FVKESK. Unmatched junction bases numbered 4, after V lost 1 base and J lost 6 bases. CDR3 nucleotide sequence: TGTGCCAGCAGCCAAGGGCCGGGACAGGGGGCTGAAGCTTTCTTT. Translating gives CASSQGPGQGAEAFF.

This clone has a single count. This rearrangement joins TRBV7-2 to TRBJ2-4; no reliable D call. The CDR3 is 13 residues long. Germline loops: CDR1 SGHTA, CDR2 FQGNSA. Trimming cost V 2 bases and J 3 bases, with 5 bases left between them. The CDR3 protein is CASSLHYKNIQYF. CDR3 sequence (DNA): TGTGCCAGCAGCTTACACTACAAAAACATTCAGTACTTC.

The chain joins TRBV19 to TRBJ2-7; TRBD2 matches at 11 bases. Germline trimming cut 5 bases from V and 2 bases from J; bases unmatched to any gene: 5. Germline V gene data show CDR1 as LNHDA and CDR2 as SQIVND (reference sequence). CDR3 length: 15 amino acids. The CDR3 sequence is CASSPGLAGAYEQYF. CDR3 coding DNA: TGTGCCAGTAGTCCCGGACTAGCGGGCGCCTACGAGCAGTACTTC.

The V gene is TRBV7-9, the J gene TRBJ1-1; 7 bases are a match to TRBD1. Germline CDR1 SEHNR, CDR2 FQNEAQ (reference sequence). The CDR3 spans 14 residues. V shed 5 bases and J 7 bases; nucleotides not matched to a gene: 10. CDR3 in DNA: TGTGCCAGCAGCCGCGACAGGGACGATGGTGAAGCTTTCTTT. Translating gives CASSRDRDDGEAFF.

The gene calls are TRBV7-2 and TRBJ2-3; D is uncertain. Germline assignment: CDR1 SGHTA and CDR2 FQGNSA. Trimming pared 3 bases from V and 2 bases from J, leaving 6 bases between. The CDR3 runs 13 residues. The CDR3 reads CASSLWHTDTQYF. CDR3 bases: TGTGCCAGCAGCTTGTGGCACACAGATACGCAGTATTTT.

The chain couples TRBV28 to TRBJ2-5, with TRBD2 matching 9 bases. Germline V lookup: CDR1 MDHEN, CDR2 SYDVKM. This CDR3 comprises 15 residues. The V gene end was trimmed by 6 bases and the J gene end by 1 base; junction bases not matched to a gene: 6. In nucleotides, the CDR3 is TGTGCCAGCAGCCTTAGCGGGGGTACCCAAGAGACCCAGTACTTC. This gives the protein CASSLSGGTQETQYF.

The rearrangement links TRBV7-2 to TRBJ2-5, with D possibly being TRBD2 (7 bases). The CDR3 is made up of 16 amino acids. CDR1 and CDR2 (germline): SGHTA, FQGNSA. V gave up 5 bases and J gave up 5 bases, with 21 bases separating them. CDR3 amino acids: CASSLRVGGGRETQYF. The CDR3 coding sequence is TGTGCCAGCAGCCTACGGGTAGGGGGGGGTCGGGAGACCCAGTACTTC.

The CDR3 is CASSQGQGQSYEQYF. The DNA of the CDR3 is TGTGCCAGCAGCCAGGGACAGGGGCAATCCTACGAGCAGTACTTC. V gene TRBV14 combines with J gene TRBJ2-7; 10 bases fit TRBD1. Germline values: CDR1 SGHDN, CDR2 FVKESK. The CDR3 consists of 15 residues. V was pared by 3 bases and J by 1 base, with 3 bases of the junction left unmatched.

This clone was seen just once. The J gene is TRBJ1-5, the V gene TRBV24-1; 9 bases line up with TRBD1. The germline CDR1 and CDR2 sequences are KGHDR and SFDVKD. V lost 2 bases to trimming and J lost 0 bases; unmatched junction nucleotides: 4. CDR3 length: 17 residues. Here the CDR3 reads CATSDSTGGYSNQPQHF. CDR3 DNA: TGTGCCACCAGTGATTCGACAGGGGGATATAGCAATCAGCCCCAGCATTTT.